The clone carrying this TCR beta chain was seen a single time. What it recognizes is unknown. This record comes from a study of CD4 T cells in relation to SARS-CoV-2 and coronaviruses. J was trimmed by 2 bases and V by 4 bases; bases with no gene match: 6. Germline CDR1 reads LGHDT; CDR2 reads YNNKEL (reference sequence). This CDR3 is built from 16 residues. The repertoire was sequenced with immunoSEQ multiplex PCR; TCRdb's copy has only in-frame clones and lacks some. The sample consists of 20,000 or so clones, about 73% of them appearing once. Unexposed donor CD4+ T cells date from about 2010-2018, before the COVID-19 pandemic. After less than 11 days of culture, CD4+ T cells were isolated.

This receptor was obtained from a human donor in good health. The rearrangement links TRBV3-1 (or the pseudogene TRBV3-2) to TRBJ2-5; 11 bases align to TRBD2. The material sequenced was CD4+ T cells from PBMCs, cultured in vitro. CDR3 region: CASSRGLAGGQETQYF. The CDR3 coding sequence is TGTGCCAGCAGCCGGGGTCTAGCGGGGGGACAAGAGACCCAGTACTTC.